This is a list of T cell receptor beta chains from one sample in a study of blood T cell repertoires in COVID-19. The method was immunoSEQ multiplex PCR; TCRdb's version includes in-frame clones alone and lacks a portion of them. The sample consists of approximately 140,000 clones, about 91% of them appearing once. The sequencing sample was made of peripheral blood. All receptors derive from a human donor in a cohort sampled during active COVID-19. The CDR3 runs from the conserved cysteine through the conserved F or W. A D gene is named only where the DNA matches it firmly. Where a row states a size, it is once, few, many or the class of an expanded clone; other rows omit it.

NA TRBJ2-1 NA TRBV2 TGTGCCAGCAGTGTTCGCAGGGACAACAATGAGCAGTTCTTC CASSVRRDNNEQFF
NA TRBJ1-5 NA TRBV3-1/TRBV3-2 TGTGCCAGCAGCCAAGGCCAGGGAACCGGACAGCCCCAGCATTTT CASSQGQGTGQPQHF
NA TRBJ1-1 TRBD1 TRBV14 TGTGCCAGCAGCTCACGCAGGGGGCGGAGGACTGAAGCTTTCTTT CASSSRRGRRTEAFF
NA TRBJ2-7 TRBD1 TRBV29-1 TGCAGCGTGGGGACAGGGGGCCACGAGCAGTACTTC CSVGTGGHEQYF
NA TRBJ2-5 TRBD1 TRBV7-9 TGTGCCAGCAGCGACGACAGGGGAGAGACCCAGTACTTC CASSDDRGETQYF
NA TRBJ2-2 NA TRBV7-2 TGTGCCAGCAGCTTAGAACGCGGGGAGAACACCGGGGAGCTGTTTTTT CASSLERGENTGELFF
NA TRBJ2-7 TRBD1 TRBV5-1 TGCGCCAGCAGCTTGGAAATGGGACAGGGCCACGAGCAGTACTTC CASSLEMGQGHEQYF
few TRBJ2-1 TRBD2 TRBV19 TGTGCCAGTAGTATAGGGGGAGGGATCGGACCAGGGGAGCAGTTCTTC CASSIGGGIGPGEQFF
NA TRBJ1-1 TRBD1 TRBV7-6 TGTGCCAGCAGCTTATCAGGGGGCTTGAACACTGAAGCTTTCTTT CASSLSGGLNTEAFF
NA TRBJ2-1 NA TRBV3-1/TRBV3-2 TGTGCCAGCAGCCAAGATACGGGGGCCTACAATGAGCAGTTCTTC CASSQDTGAYNEQFF
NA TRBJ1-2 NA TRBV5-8 TGTGCCAGCAGCTTGGTTTTTCAGGGGTTAGATGGCTACACCTTC CASSLVFQGLDGYTF
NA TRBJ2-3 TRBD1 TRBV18 TGTGCCAGCTCACTCCGGGACAGGGTCAGCACAGATACGCAGTATTTT CASSLRDRVSTDTQYF
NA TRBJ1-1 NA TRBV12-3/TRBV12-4 TGTGCCAGCAGCCGGGACACGGTGACTTTCTTT CASSRDTVTFF
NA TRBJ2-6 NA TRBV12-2 TGTGCAAGTCGCTACCAGACTGACAGGGGGCGGGGAGGGGCCAACGTCCTGACTTTC CASRYQTDRGRGGANVLTF
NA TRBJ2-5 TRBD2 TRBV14 TGTGCCAGCAGCGGGACTAGCGGGGGAGGCGAGACCCAGTACTTC CASSGTSGGGETQYF
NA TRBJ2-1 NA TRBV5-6 TGTGCCAGCCCCCCCGTTAGCGGACGAAGCTCCTACAATGAGCAGTTCTTC CASPPVSGRSSYNEQFF
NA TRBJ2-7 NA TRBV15 TGTGCCACCAGCAGAGATAGGACAGATTACGAGCAGTACTTC CATSRDRTDYEQYF
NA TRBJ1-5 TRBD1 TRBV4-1 TGCGCCAGCAGCCAAACAGGGGTAGGTCAGCCCCAGCATTTT CASSQTGVGQPQHF
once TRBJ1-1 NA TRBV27 TGTGCCAGCAGTTTCAGCGGGACCTTGAACACTGAAGCTTTCTTT CASSFSGTLNTEAFF
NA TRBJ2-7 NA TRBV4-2 TGTGCCAGCAGCCAGCGGGACCTTCCCGCCAACGAGCAGTACTTC CASSQRDLPANEQYF
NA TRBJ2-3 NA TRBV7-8 TGTGCCAGCAGCCCCTTCGGGGCAGATACGCAGTATTTT CASSPFGADTQYF
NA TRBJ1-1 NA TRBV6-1 TGTGCCAGCAGTGACGAATCCGGGAGGGCTTTCTTT CASSDESGRAFF
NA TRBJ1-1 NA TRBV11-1 TGTGCCAGCAGCTTAGATCGGTATGGGAACACTGAAGCTTTCTTT CASSLDRYGNTEAFF
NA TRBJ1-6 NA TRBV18 TGTGCCAGCTCACCGGAGGTCAATTCACCCCTCCACTTT CASSPEVNSPLHF
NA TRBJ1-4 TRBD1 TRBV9 TGTGCCAGCAGCGTAGGACCCCCCGGGACAGGGGATGAAAAACTGTTTTTT CASSVGPPGTGDEKLFF
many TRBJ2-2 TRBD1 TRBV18 TGTGCCAGCTCACCACCAGGACAGGGAGGCGGGGAGCTGTTTTTT CASSPPGQGGGELFF
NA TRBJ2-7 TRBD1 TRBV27 TGTGCCAGCAGTCCGGGACAGGCGTACGAGCAGTACTTC CASSPGQAYEQYF
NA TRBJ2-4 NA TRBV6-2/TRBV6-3 TGTGCCAGCAGTTACGCGTCCCGGGCAGGGGCCTTCTTAGCCAAAAACATTCAGTACTTC CASSYASRAGAFLAKNIQYF
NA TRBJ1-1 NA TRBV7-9 TGTGCCAGCAGCAACGACGGGAAGAACACTGAAGCTTTCTTT CASSNDGKNTEAFF
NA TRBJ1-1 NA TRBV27 TGTGCCAGCAGTTTATCGCCCCCGGGAATGAACACTGAAGCTTTCTTT CASSLSPPGMNTEAFF
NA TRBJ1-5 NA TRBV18 TGTGCCAGCTCACCCAAAGGAGGGGCGGGTCGCAATCAGCCCCAGCATTTT CASSPKGGAGRNQPQHF
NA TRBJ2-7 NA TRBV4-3 TGCGCCAGCAGCCAAGATGTCCAGGTCCTATACGAGCAGTACTTC CASSQDVQVLYEQYF
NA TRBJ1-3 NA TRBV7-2 TGTGCCAGCAGCAACAGGGATGGAAACACCATATATTTT CASSNRDGNTIYF
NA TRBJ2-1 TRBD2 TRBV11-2 TGTGCCAGCAGCCTTGGGACTAGCGGGGGGGATGAGCAGTTCTTC CASSLGTSGGDEQFF
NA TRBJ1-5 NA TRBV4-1 TGCGCCAGCAGCCCGTTTATGGGGGGGGACAATCAGCCCCAGCATTTT CASSPFMGGDNQPQHF
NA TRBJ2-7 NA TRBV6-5 TGTGCCAGCACCAAGCCGGGGGACTCCTACGAGCAGTACTTC CASTKPGDSYEQYF
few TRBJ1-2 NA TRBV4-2 TGTGCCAGCAGCCAAGATCGGGGGGATGGCTACACCTTC CASSQDRGDGYTF
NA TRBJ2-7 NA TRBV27 TGTGCCAGCAGTCTCCATGGGGGCGCAGGGTACGAGCAGTACTTC CASSLHGGAGYEQYF
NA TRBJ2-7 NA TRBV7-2 TGTGCCAGCAAAAATGGAGGGACGGGACCCTACGAGCAGTACTTC CASKNGGTGPYEQYF
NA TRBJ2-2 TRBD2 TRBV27 TGTGCCAGCAGTTTCAGACTAGCGGGGGATGGGGAGCTGTTTTTT CASSFRLAGDGELFF
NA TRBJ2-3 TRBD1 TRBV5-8 TGTGCCAGCAGCTTGGGGACAGGGGGCACAGATACGCAGTATTTT CASSLGTGGTDTQYF
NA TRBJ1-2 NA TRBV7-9 TGTGCCAGCAGCTTAGTGGGCGCGGAGGCAAGCTACACCTTC CASSLVGAEASYTF
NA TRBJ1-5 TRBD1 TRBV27 TGTGCCAGCAGACTGACAGGGGATCAGCCCCAGCATTTT CASRLTGDQPQHF
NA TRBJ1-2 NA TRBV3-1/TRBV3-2 TGTGCCAGCAGCCGCGCGTTTTTTACTACCTTGGGCTACACCTTC CASSRAFFTTLGYTF
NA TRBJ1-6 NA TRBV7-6 TGTGCCAGCAGCTTAGCAGGGGATAATTCACCCCTCCACTTT CASSLAGDNSPLHF
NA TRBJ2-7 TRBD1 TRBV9 TGTGCCAGCAGCCCCCGGGACAGGAATCCCTACGAGCAGTACTTC CASSPRDRNPYEQYF
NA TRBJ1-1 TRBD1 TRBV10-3 TGTGCCATCAGTGGAGGGACAGCTGAAGCTTTCTTT CAISGGTAEAFF
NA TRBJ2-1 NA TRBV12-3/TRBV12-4 TGTGCCAGCAGTTTTTCCGGGAAGTCCGGGCAGTTCTTC CASSFSGKSGQFF
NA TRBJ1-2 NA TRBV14 TGTGCCAGCAGCCCCCGGAGGAACTATGGCTACACCTTC CASSPRRNYGYTF
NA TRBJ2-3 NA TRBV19 TGTGCCAGTACCCTAGGACAGCGATACACAGATACGCAGTATTTT CASTLGQRYTDTQYF
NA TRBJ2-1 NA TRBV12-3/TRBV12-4 TGTGCCAGCAGCCCGGGTGTTGAGCAGTTCTTC CASSPGVEQFF
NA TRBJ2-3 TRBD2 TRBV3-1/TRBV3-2 TGTGCCAGCAGCCCTCTAGCGGGGGCCACAGATACGCAGTATTTT CASSPLAGATDTQYF
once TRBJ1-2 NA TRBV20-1 TGCAGTGCTAGTCGGGGGGTGGGCTATGGCTACACCTTC CSASRGVGYGYTF
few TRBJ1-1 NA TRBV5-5 TGTGCCAGCAGCTTGGGACAGCTTATCATGAACACTGAAGCTTTCTTT CASSLGQLIMNTEAFF
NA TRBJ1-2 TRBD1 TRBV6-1 TGTGCCAGCAGTGAAGTGGCCAGGGGGCGCTTCGGCTACACCTTC CASSEVARGRFGYTF